The 14 T cell receptor beta chains presented below share a single source sample, sequenced in a study of cytomegalovirus exposure and HLA in healthy donors. Primers for the PCR totalled 60 Vbeta and 13 Jbeta. Some clones are missing from TCRdb's copy, which holds only in-frame ones; the method was immunoSEQ multiplex PCR. This table holds roughly 100,000 clones, about 13% found once. Sequencing used PBMCs. Receptors originate from a man aged 35-49 years in good health and CMV-seropositive.

The chain joins TRBV6-5 to TRBJ1-1, with 7 nucleotides matching TRBD1. V lost 6 bases, J lost 5 bases, and 3 bases stayed unmatched. This CDR3 has 12 residues. From germline, CDR1 is MNHEY and CDR2 SVGAGI. The CDR3 region is CASRTGRTEAFF. Here the CDR3 DNA reads TGTGCCAGCAGGACAGGGAGAACTGAAGCTTTCTTT.

This clone was observed a handful of times. The gene calls are TRBV6-5 and TRBJ2-1; D is undetermined. Germline V CDR1 and CDR2: MNHEY, SVGAGI. Trimming pared 6 bases from V and 0 bases from J, leaving 12 bases between. CDR3 size: 15 residues. The CDR3 nucleotides are TGTGCCAGCAGGCAAAGCTGGAGCTCCTACAATGAGCAGTTCTTC. It translates to CASRQSWSSYNEQFF.

The J gene is TRBJ1-1, the V gene TRBV5-1, with 10 bases matching TRBD1. Germline values: CDR1 SGHRS, CDR2 YFSETQ. CDR3 size: 15 residues. J was trimmed by 0 bases and V by 3 bases; bases with no gene match: 2. CDR3 bases: TGCGCCAGCAGCTGGACAGGGGGAATGAACACTGAAGCTTTCTTT. The encoded protein is CASSWTGGMNTEAFF. The variable domain in full, completed from reference TRBV5-1 and TRBJ1-1, reads KAGVTQTPRYLIKTRGQQVTLSCSPISGHRSVSWYQQTPGQGLQFLFEYFSETQRNKGNFPGRFSGRQFSNSRSEMNVSTLELGDSALYLCASSWTGGMNTEAFFGQGTRLTVV.

The CDR3 loop is CASSLRVPGELFF. The CDR3 nucleotides read TGTGCCAGCAGCTTGAGGGTTCCCGGGGAGCTGTTTTTT. This chain connects TRBV7-2 to TRBJ2-2, with a possible D match to TRBD2 (5 bases). The V gene's germline CDR1 is SGHTA and CDR2 FQGNSA. V shed 3 bases and J shed 6 bases, with 8 bases lying between them. This CDR3 contains 13 residues.

This clone was picked up a small number of times. This chain joins TRBV7-6 and TRBJ2-1; D unclear. Trimming took off 0 bases at V and 3 bases at J, with 6 bases between the two ends. Per germline, CDR1 SGHVS and CDR2 FNYEAQ. CDR3 length equals 14 residues. Written as DNA, the CDR3 is TGTGCCAGCAGCTTAGCGGCAGACTACAATGAGCAGTTCTTC. Its protein product is CASSLAADYNEQFF.

The CDR3 DNA sequence: TGTGCCACCAGGACTAGCGGGATTTACGAGCAGTACTTC. Residues: CATRTSGIYEQYF. V gene TRBV6-1 combines with J gene TRBJ2-7, with 12 bases lining up with TRBD2. This CDR3 spans 13 amino acids. The V gene end was trimmed by 10 bases and the J gene end by 4 bases; junction bases not matched to a gene: 5. The V gene's germline CDR1 is MNHNS and CDR2 SASEGT.

The sample holds a few counts of this clone. This CDR3 reads CASKASETYNEQFF. The CDR3, as DNA: TGCGCCAGCAAGGCTAGCGAGACCTACAATGAGCAGTTCTTC. The chain employs TRBV10-2 and TRBJ2-1; D may be TRBD2 (6 bases). V was clipped by 7 bases and J by 2 bases, with 12 bases between them. The CDR3 has 14 amino acids. From germline, CDR1 is WSHSY and CDR2 SAAADI.

This chain connects TRBV6-1 to TRBJ1-2, with 7 bases aligning to TRBD1. Germline V CDR1 and CDR2: MNHNS, SASEGT. J was trimmed by 0 bases and V by 2 bases; bases with no gene match: 6. This CDR3 spans 16 amino acids. CDR3 coding DNA: TGTGCCAGCAGTGAAAGAGGGGGCCATCCTAACTATGGCTACACCTTC. Residues: CASSERGGHPNYGYTF.

Here the CDR3 DNA reads TGTGCCTGGAGTGGTATCTCCCTAGCGAGGAGCACAGATACGCAGTATTTT. Amino acids: CAWSGISLARSTDTQYF. The chain recombines TRBV30 with TRBJ2-3, with D possibly matching TRBD2 (6 bases). V lost 1 base, J lost 0 bases, and 17 bases lay in between. CDR3 size: 17 residues. Germline CDR1 is GTSNPN and CDR2 is SVGIG (reference sequence).

This clone occurred a few times. This chain joins TRBV6-1 and TRBJ1-5; 10 positions match TRBD1. Per germline, CDR1 MNHNS and CDR2 SASEGT. V was pared by 0 bases and J by 5 bases, with 7 bases of the junction left unmatched. The length of the CDR3 is 17 residues. CDR3 bases: TGTGCCAGCAGTGAAGCGGGGACAGGGGTTTTTTATCAGCCCCAGCATTTT. Protein: CASSEAGTGVFYQPQHF.

This rearrangement joins TRBV21-1 to TRBJ1-5; the D segment call TRBD1 is taken from the table without a DNA check. TRBV21-1 is reported as a pseudogene. CDR3 length: 19 residues. CDR3 amino acids: CASGGQEDRERVSNQPQHF. CDR3 DNA sequence: TGTGCCAGCGGGGGACAAGAGGACAGGGAGAGGGTTAGCAATCAGCCCCAGCATTTT.

J is TRBJ1-1 and V is TRBV29-1; perhaps TRBD1 as D (5 bases). The CDR3 extends over 10 amino acids. Trimming stripped 6 bases from V and 6 bases from J, with 8 bases between. CDR1 and CDR2 from the germline V gene are SQVTM and ANQGSEA. DNA of the CDR3: TGCAGCGTAGGAGGGGCTGAAGCTTTCTTT. This codes for CSVGGAEAFF.

This clone occurred a few times. The CDR3 region has the DNA TGTGCCAGCAGAAAAGGACAGCTTGGCACTGAAGCTTTCTTT. This gives the protein CASRKGQLGTEAFF. V gene TRBV7-3 combines with J gene TRBJ1-1; D is perhaps TRBD1 (6 bases). The CDR3 loop spans 14 amino acids. V was trimmed by 6 bases and J by 4 bases, leaving 15 bases between them. Germline lookup yields CDR1 SGHTA and CDR2 FQGTGA.

The V gene is TRBV19, the J gene TRBJ2-7, with a tentative D call TRBD1 (6 bases). The V and J ends lost 2 bases and 3 bases respectively, with 11 bases between them. The CDR3 loop spans 14 amino acids. The germline V gene has CDR1 LNHDA and CDR2 SQIVND (reference sequence). The CDR3 protein is CASSITGNHYEQYF. The CDR3 nucleotides are TGTGCCAGTAGTATAACAGGGAACCACTACGAGCAGTACTTC.